These T cell receptor beta chains were read from a single sample in a study of a mutant IDH1 vaccine in newly diagnosed glioma. No cognate antigen is known for these TCRs. Profiled with immunoSEQ multiplex PCR; TCRdb holds only in-frame clones, not every one. This table holds approximately 30,000 clones, roughly four fifths found once. The input for sequencing was PBMCs, taken from a glioma patient whose treatment included an IDH1 peptide vaccine. The receptors derive from a man aged 50-59 years with glioma. The CDR3 runs from the conserved cysteine through the conserved F or W. Each record gives: V gene, D gene, clone size, J gene, CDR3 protein, CDR3 DNA. D genes are given only for firm matches. A row's size may be missing; if present it is once, few, many or a size class.

V: TRBV19; D: TRBD1; size: NA; J: TRBJ1-2; CDR3: CASATLTGGAGGYTF; DNA: TGTGCCAGTGCCACCTTGACAGGGGGCGCGGGCGGCTACACCTTC
V: TRBV7-9; D: TRBD2; size: NA; J: TRBJ2-7; CDR3: CASSSGGSLDEQYF; DNA: TGTGCCAGCAGCTCTGGCGGGAGTCTGGACGAGCAGTACTTC
V: TRBV11-3; D: NA; size: NA; J: TRBJ1-6; CDR3: CASSLSSDSPLHF; DNA: TGTGCCAGCAGCTTGTCATCAGATTCACCCCTCCACTTT
V: TRBV29-1; D: NA; size: NA; J: TRBJ1-3; CDR3: CSAERGNTIYF; DNA: TGCAGCGCCGAACGGGGAAACACCATATATTTT
V: TRBV21-1; D: NA; size: NA; J: TRBJ2-6; CDR3: CATPDRGCGANVLTF; DNA: TGTGCCACCCCGGACAGGGGTTGTGGGGCCAACGTCCTGACTTTC
V: TRBV2; D: TRBD1; size: once; J: TRBJ1-1; CDR3: CASSRQGNTEAFF; DNA: TGTGCCAGCAGTAGACAGGGGAACACTGAAGCTTTCTTT
V: TRBV7-8; D: NA; size: NA; J: TRBJ2-1; CDR3: CASSSRGNYNEQFF; DNA: TGTGCCAGCAGCTCCCGGGGGAACTACAATGAGCAGTTCTTC
V: TRBV15; D: TRBD2; size: NA; J: TRBJ2-3; CDR3: CATSPPGGAPTQYF; DNA: TGTGCCACCAGCCCCCCCGGGGGGGCCCCTACGCAGTATTTT
V: TRBV19; D: TRBD2; size: NA; J: TRBJ2-1; CDR3: CASSTPSGRSYNEQFF; DNA: TGTGCCAGTAGTACCCCTAGCGGGCGCTCCTACAATGAGCAGTTCTTC
V: TRBV19; D: TRBD1; size: once; J: TRBJ1-2; CDR3: CASRGDRGLKGYGYTF; DNA: TGTGCCAGTAGGGGGGACAGGGGGCTCAAGGGCTATGGCTACACCTTC
V: TRBV30; D: NA; size: NA; J: TRBJ2-7; CDR3: CAFAGAYEQYF; DNA: TGTGCCTTTGCCGGGGCCTACGAGCAGTACTTC
V: TRBV25-1; D: NA; size: NA; J: TRBJ2-1; CDR3: CARKLPLGSYNEQFF; DNA: TGTGCCAGAAAGTTACCCCTTGGATCGTACAATGAGCAGTTCTTC
V: TRBV11-3; D: NA; size: NA; J: TRBJ1-1; CDR3: CASSYQGYTEAFF; DNA: TGTGCCAGCAGCTACCAGGGGTACACTGAAGCTTTCTTT
V: TRBV7-9; D: NA; size: NA; J: TRBJ1-5; CDR3: CASSLGSFQGLKNQPQHF; DNA: TGTGCCAGCAGCTTAGGGTCGTTTCAGGGATTAAAGAATCAGCCCCAGCATTTT
V: TRBV2; D: TRBD1; size: NA; J: TRBJ2-7; CDR3: CASSDRGQSYEQYF; DNA: TGTGCCAGCAGTGACAGGGGGCAATCCTACGAGCAGTACTTC
V: TRBV5-5; D: TRBD2; size: NA; J: TRBJ2-2; CDR3: CASSLAGGRGTGELFF; DNA: TGTGCCAGCAGCTTGGCGGGGGGTCGGGGCACCGGGGAGCTGTTTTTT
V: TRBV28; D: NA; size: once; J: TRBJ1-2; CDR3: CASTLSGLGGYTF; DNA: TGTGCCAGCACCCTGTCCGGGCTGGGTGGCTACACCTTC
V: TRBV2; D: NA; size: NA; J: TRBJ2-7; CDR3: CASSDGVSYEQYF; DNA: TGTGCCAGCAGTGACGGGGTCTCCTACGAGCAGTACTTC
V: TRBV6-6; D: TRBD1; size: NA; J: TRBJ2-2; CDR3: CASSRPGTEGTGELFF; DNA: TGTGCCAGCAGTCGCCCGGGGACAGAGGGTACCGGGGAGCTGTTTTTT
V: TRBV7-2; D: NA; size: NA; J: TRBJ2-1; CDR3: CASSFGGVGEQFF; DNA: TGTGCCAGCAGCTTTGGAGGGGTGGGTGAGCAGTTCTTC
V: TRBV5-4; D: NA; size: NA; J: TRBJ1-2; CDR3: CASTSGVAGGYTF; DNA: TGTGCCAGCACCTCGGGGGTCGCGGGAGGCTACACCTTC
V: TRBV21-1; D: NA; size: NA; J: TRBJ2-4; CDR3: CASSKKGPPREKNIQYF; DNA: TGTGCCAGCAGCAAAAAAGGTCCCCCCAGGGAAAAAAACATTCAGTACTTC
V: TRBV19; D: NA; size: few; J: TRBJ1-1; CDR3: CASSIPPQVEGAFF; DNA: TGTGCCAGTAGTATCCCCCCACAAGTGGAGGGGGCTTTCTTT
V: TRBV7-9; D: NA; size: NA; J: TRBJ1-4; CDR3: CASSLDVRNEKLFF; DNA: TGTGCCAGCAGCTTAGATGTCCGGAATGAAAAACTGTTTTTT
V: TRBV6-1; D: TRBD1; size: once; J: TRBJ1-4; CDR3: CASSARGAVEKLFF; DNA: TGTGCCAGCAGTGCCAGGGGGGCGGTCGAAAAACTGTTTTTT
V: TRBV6-5; D: NA; size: NA; J: TRBJ1-5; CDR3: CASSYWSRGNQPQHF; DNA: TGTGCCAGCAGTTACTGGTCTAGAGGGAATCAGCCCCAGCATTTT
V: TRBV29-1; D: NA; size: once; J: TRBJ2-5; CDR3: CSVSSGETQYF; DNA: TGCAGCGTTTCCAGCGGGGAGACCCAGTACTTC
V: TRBV7-2; D: TRBD2; size: NA; J: TRBJ2-1; CDR3: CASSLEGLAYNEQFF; DNA: TGTGCCAGCAGCTTAGAGGGACTAGCCTACAATGAGCAGTTCTTC
V: TRBV5-5; D: TRBD1; size: NA; J: TRBJ2-7; CDR3: CASSLDPGQGAGEQYF; DNA: TGTGCCAGCAGCTTGGACCCGGGACAGGGGGCAGGGGAGCAGTACTTC
V: TRBV5-6; D: NA; size: NA; J: TRBJ1-1; CDR3: CASSFGQNTEAFF; DNA: TGTGCCAGCAGCTTTGGCCAGAACACTGAAGCTTTCTTT
V: TRBV5-4; D: NA; size: few; J: TRBJ1-6; CDR3: CASSSPGGGTNSPLHF; DNA: TGTGCCAGCAGCTCCCCTGGGGGGGGGACAAATTCACCCCTCCACTTT
V: TRBV6-5; D: NA; size: NA; J: TRBJ2-5; CDR3: CASSRGGAETQYF; DNA: TGTGCCAGCAGCCGAGGGGGGGCGGAGACCCAGTACTTC
V: TRBV9; D: NA; size: NA; J: TRBJ2-5; CDR3: CASSVGRAGETQYF; DNA: TGTGCCAGCAGCGTAGGTCGAGCAGGCGAGACCCAGTACTTC
V: TRBV14; D: NA; size: NA; J: TRBJ2-7; CDR3: CASSQFDGLPYEQYF; DNA: TGTGCCAGCAGCCAATTCGACGGACTCCCCTACGAGCAGTACTTC
V: TRBV7-2; D: NA; size: NA; J: TRBJ1-1; CDR3: CASSPTRGLTEAFF; DNA: TGTGCCAGCAGTCCGACCAGGGGATTGACTGAAGCTTTCTTT
V: TRBV7-2; D: NA; size: NA; J: TRBJ2-2; CDR3: CASSTSGTINTGELFF; DNA: TGTGCCAGCAGCACGAGCGGGACAATAAACACCGGGGAGCTGTTTTTT
V: TRBV6-8; D: NA; size: few; J: TRBJ1-3; CDR3: CASSYQKGAGNSGNTIYF; DNA: TGTGCCAGCAGTTACCAAAAAGGGGCCGGTAACTCTGGAAACACCATATATTTT
V: TRBV5-1; D: NA; size: NA; J: TRBJ2-1; CDR3: CASSSGGGSYNEQFF; DNA: TGCGCCAGCAGCTCAGGCGGTGGTTCCTACAATGAGCAGTTCTTC
V: TRBV4-1; D: NA; size: NA; J: TRBJ2-7; CDR3: CASSQGAGAYEQYF; DNA: TGCGCCAGCAGCCAAGGGGCAGGGGCCTACGAGCAGTACTTC
V: TRBV19; D: TRBD2; size: NA; J: TRBJ2-7; CDR3: CASSPGLAGSGPVYEQYF; DNA: TGTGCCAGTAGCCCGGGACTAGCGGGGAGTGGGCCCGTCTACGAGCAGTACTTC
V: TRBV4-1; D: NA; size: NA; J: TRBJ2-1; CDR3: CASSLAAWRSPYNEQFF; DNA: TGCGCCAGCAGCCTAGCGGCTTGGCGGAGCCCCTACAATGAGCAGTTCTTC